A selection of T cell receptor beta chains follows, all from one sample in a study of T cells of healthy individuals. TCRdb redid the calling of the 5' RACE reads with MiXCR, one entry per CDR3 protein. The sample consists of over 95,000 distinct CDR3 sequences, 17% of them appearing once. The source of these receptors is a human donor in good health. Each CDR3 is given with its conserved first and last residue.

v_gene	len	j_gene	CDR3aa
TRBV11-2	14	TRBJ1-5	CASSTTGANGPQHF
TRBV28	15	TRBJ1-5	CASSPTGDHRQPQHF
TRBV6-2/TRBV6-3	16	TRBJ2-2	CASGTRRGGPTGELFF
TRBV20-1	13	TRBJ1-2	CSARDQISHGYTF
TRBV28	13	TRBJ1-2	CASSPTRVNGYTF
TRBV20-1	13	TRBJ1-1	CSAPGLDKLEAFF
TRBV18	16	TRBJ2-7	CASSRSGGGDPYEQYF
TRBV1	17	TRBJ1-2	CTSSQEESDHTNYGYTF
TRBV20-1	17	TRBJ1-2	CSARLPPGTESLYGYTF
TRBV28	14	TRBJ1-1	CASSPPLRNTEAFF
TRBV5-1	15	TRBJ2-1	CASSHTSGGDNEQFF
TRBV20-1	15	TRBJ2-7	CSASHGQGSSYEQYF
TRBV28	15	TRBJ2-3	CASSPPGQDTDTQYF
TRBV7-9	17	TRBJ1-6	CASSLRGQGNDNSPLHF
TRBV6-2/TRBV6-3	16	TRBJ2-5	CASSARLAGGQETQYF
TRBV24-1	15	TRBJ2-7	CATSARRRVPAEQYF
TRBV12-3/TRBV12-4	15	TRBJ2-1	CASTLAGGPYNEQFF
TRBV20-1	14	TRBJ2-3	CSASLASGTDTQYF